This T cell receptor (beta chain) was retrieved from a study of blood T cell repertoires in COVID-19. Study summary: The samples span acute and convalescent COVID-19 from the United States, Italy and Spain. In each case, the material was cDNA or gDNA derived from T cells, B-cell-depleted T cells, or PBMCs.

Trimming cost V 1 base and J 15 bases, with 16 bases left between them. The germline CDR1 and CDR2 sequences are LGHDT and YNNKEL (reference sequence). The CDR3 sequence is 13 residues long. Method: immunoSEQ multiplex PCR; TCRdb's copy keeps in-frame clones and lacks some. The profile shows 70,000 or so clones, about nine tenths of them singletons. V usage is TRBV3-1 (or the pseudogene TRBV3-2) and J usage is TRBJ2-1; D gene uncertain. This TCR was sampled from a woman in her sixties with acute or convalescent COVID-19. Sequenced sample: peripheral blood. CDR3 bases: TGTGCCAGCAGCCAAGGTTACCTAACCAATGCGTTCTTC. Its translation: CASSQGYLTNAFF.